The 19 T cell receptor beta chains listed next were all sequenced from one sample in a study of shared clonotypes between healthy human individuals. Only in-frame clones appear in the TCRdb table, and some are missing; sequencing was by immunoSEQ multiplex PCR. The data contain roughly 2 million clones, under 97% of them singletons. The sample comprised naive CD4+ T cells sorted from blood. Subset indicated: CD45RA+ positively selected. The receptors shown here come from a man aged 18 to 29 in good health.

The J gene is TRBJ2-1, the V gene TRBV2; 11 nucleotides line up with TRBD2. With V trimmed by 6 bases and J by 5 bases, 6 bases remained unmatched. Germline V gives CDR1 SNHLY, CDR2 FYNNEI. The CDR3 is 15 residues long. Written as DNA, the CDR3 is TGTGCCAGCAGGCCCGGGACTAGCGGAAACAATGAGCAGTTCTTC. Residues: CASRPGTSGNNEQFF.

Of note for this clone: Other DNA sequences from this sample encode an identical CDR3 as well. J is TRBJ2-5 and V is TRBV30, with unresolved D. Germline values: CDR1 GTSNPN, CDR2 SVGIG (reference sequence). V shed 0 bases and J shed 2 bases, with 7 bases lying between them. This CDR3 has 13 amino acids. The chain's CDR3 is CAWSVRIQETQYF. CDR3 nucleotide sequence: TGTGCCTGGAGTGTACGGATTCAAGAGACCCAGTACTTC.

The genes are TRBV25-1 and TRBJ2-5; 7 bases align to TRBD1. Germline V gene lookup returns CDR1 MGHDK and CDR2 SYGVNS. The CDR3 consists of 15 residues. V was clipped by 5 bases and J by 2 bases; unmatched bases: 8. This chain's CDR3 is CASSPGQTLQETQYF. The CDR3 region has the DNA TGTGCCAGCAGTCCGGGACAGACGCTTCAAGAGACCCAGTACTTC.

V usage is TRBV5-1 and J usage is TRBJ2-2; the match to TRBD1 covers 8 bases. The CDR3 length is 15 residues. The ends lost 3 bases at V and 1 base at J; junction bases unmatched: 2. Germline CDR1 and CDR2: SGHRS and YFSETQ. The CDR3 DNA reads as TGCGCCAGCAGCTCCAGGGGGCTGAACACCGGGGAGCTGTTTTTT. As protein: CASSSRGLNTGELFF. The full variable domain, with the rest looked up from reference TRBV5-1 and TRBJ2-2, is KAGVTQTPRYLIKTRGQQVTLSCSPISGHRSVSWYQQTPGQGLQFLFEYFSETQRNKGNFPGRFSGRQFSNSRSEMNVSTLELGDSALYLCASSSRGLNTGELFFGEGSRLTVL.

This rearrangement joins TRBV10-3 to TRBJ2-7; 12 bases are shared with TRBD2. Germline CDR1 reads ENHRY; CDR2 reads SYGVKD. Trimming took 6 bases from V and 6 from J; bases not matched to a gene: 9. The CDR3 contains 15 residues. This CDR3 reads CAISLLLAGGGEQYF. DNA of the CDR3: TGTGCCATCAGCTTATTACTAGCGGGAGGCGGCGAGCAGTACTTC.

The CDR3 coding sequence is TGTGCCAGCTCACCATTTGGGGATACGCAGTATTTT. Encoded protein: CASSPFGDTQYF. The chain carries TRBV18 and TRBJ2-3, with D unresolved. Trimming removed 2 bases at V and 6 bases at J, with 6 bases between. CDR1 and CDR2 from the germline V gene are KGHSH and LQKENI. The CDR3 length is 12 residues.

The chain combines TRBV5-1 with TRBJ2-5; 7 nucleotides align to TRBD1. Germline values: CDR1 SGHRS, CDR2 YFSETQ. The CDR3 covers 15 residues. The V gene end was trimmed by 4 bases and the J gene end by 5 bases; junction bases not matched to a gene: 11. The chain's CDR3 is CASSAGDRDTETQYF. DNA of the CDR3: TGCGCCAGCAGCGCCGGGGACAGAGATACGGAGACCCAGTACTTC.

J is TRBJ2-3 and V is TRBV19, with D possibly TRBD1 on 5 matching bases. In germline, CDR1 is LNHDA, CDR2 SQIVND (reference sequence). The CDR3 extends over 13 amino acids. V was trimmed by 7 bases and J by 5 bases, leaving 13 bases between them. Written as DNA, the CDR3 is TGTGCCAGTACCCCAGGGTTAGGAGATACGCAGTATTTT. Translation: CASTPGLGDTQYF. Together with reference TRBV19 and TRBJ2-3, the CDR3 gives the full variable domain: DGGITQSPKYLFRKEGQNVTLSCEQNLNHDAMYWYRQDPGQGLRLIYYSQIVNDFQKGDIAEGYSVSREKKESFPLTVTSAQKNPTAFYLCASTPGLGDTQYFGPGTRLTVL.

The rearrangement uses TRBV19 and TRBJ1-3, with TRBD1 as a possible D gene (6 bases). V dropped 9 bases and J dropped 4 bases, with 19 bases sitting between them. Germline-derived CDR1 and CDR2 are LNHDA and SQIVND (reference sequence). The CDR3 spans 15 residues. The CDR3 reads CASSPPDRRGNTIYF. The CDR3 coding sequence is TGTGCCAGCTCACCACCCGACAGGAGGGGAAACACCATATATTTT.

The CDR3 DNA is TGTGCCAGCAGTGGCCAACAAGGGTATTTT. Translation: CASSGQQGYF. This chain links TRBV6-5 with TRBJ2-3, with D uncertain. Germline V gene sequence: CDR1 MNHEY, CDR2 SVGAGI. Between the trimmed V and J ends, which lost 5 bases and 14 bases, there was a span of 11 bases. This CDR3 has 10 amino acids.

V gene TRBV19 combines with J gene TRBJ2-7; 7 nucleotides align to TRBD1. CDR3 length: 15 residues. In germline, CDR1 is LNHDA, CDR2 SQIVND (reference sequence). V dropped 3 bases and J dropped 0; count of bases not matched to a gene: 5. DNA for the CDR3: TGTGCCAGTAGTATGTTGGGACAGACCTCCTACGAGCAGTACTTC. It translates to CASSMLGQTSYEQYF.

The rearrangement joins TRBV10-1 to TRBJ2-7, with D possibly TRBD2 on 6 matching bases. The length of the CDR3 is 12 residues. The ends were cut back, 10 bases at V and 6 bases at J, with 16 bases in the middle. Germline CDR1 is WNHNN and CDR2 is SYGVQD (reference sequence). The CDR3 here is CATQDGGREQYF. The DNA for the CDR3 is TGCGCCACCCAGGACGGGGGACGCGAGCAGTACTTC.

This chain uses TRBV18 with TRBJ2-7; D ambiguous. From germline, CDR1 is KGHSH and CDR2 LQKENI. Trimming took 5 bases from V and 0 from J, leaving 11 bases between them. CDR3 length: 14 amino acids. The CDR3 is CASSMAASSYEQYF. The CDR3 DNA is TGTGCCAGCTCAATGGCAGCCAGCTCCTACGAGCAGTACTTC.

Regarding this clone: The same CDR3 also results from other DNA sequences found in this sample. The gene calls are TRBV5-1 and TRBJ2-3; D perhaps matches TRBD1 (5 bases). The CDR3 consists of 14 residues. Trimming left V 2 bases short and J 4 bases short, with 11 bases between. CDR1 SGHRS and CDR2 YFSETQ come from the germline V gene. The CDR3 DNA is TGCGCCAGCAGCTTCGGCAGGGTTGCAGATACGCAGTATTTT. Encoded protein: CASSFGRVADTQYF.

The chain is built from TRBV30 and TRBJ1-2, with D perhaps matching TRBD1 (5 bases). The CDR3 is 13 amino acids. The V gene lost 5 bases and the J gene lost 6 bases, with 16 bases spanning the gap. Per the germline V gene, CDR1 is GTSNPN and CDR2 is SVGIG (reference sequence). This CDR3 is CAWGGDLTHGYTF. The CDR3 DNA is TGTGCCTGGGGGGGGGACCTGACCCATGGCTACACCTTC.

The chain employs TRBV2 and TRBJ2-1; D is unclear. The CDR3 extends over 12 amino acids. Germline V gene sequence: CDR1 SNHLY, CDR2 FYNNEI. V lost 4 bases, J lost 6 bases, and 7 bases lay in between. CDR3 coding DNA: TGTGCCAGCAGTGCTGTCTTCAATGAGCAGTTCTTC. Translated: CASSAVFNEQFF.

The rearrangement joins TRBV6-1 to TRBJ2-3; the D is unclear. The germline CDR1 and CDR2 sequences are MNHNS and SASEGT. V shed 7 bases and J shed 2 bases, with 4 bases lying between them. CDR3 size: 11 residues. The CDR3 DNA follows: TGTGCCAGCAAAATCACAGATACGCAGTATTTT. As protein: CASKITDTQYF.

The chain is built from TRBV15 and TRBJ2-7; TRBD1 might be the D (6 bases). This CDR3 is 15 amino acids long. Trimming removed 0 bases from V and 2 bases from J, with 11 bases in between. Germline loops: CDR1 LNHNV, CDR2 YYDKDF (reference sequence). CDR3 sequence: CATSRDGDTPYEQYF. The CDR3 bases are TGTGCCACCAGCAGAGATGGGGACACTCCCTACGAGCAGTACTTC.

V gene TRBV2 combines with J gene TRBJ1-5; no reliable D call. Trimming took off 5 bases at V and 3 bases at J, with 14 bases between the two ends. The CDR3 is made up of 15 amino acids. Germline V lookup: CDR1 SNHLY, CDR2 FYNNEI. Here the CDR3 reads CASSLYGNVNQPQHF. The CDR3 DNA is TGTGCCAGCAGTCTCTACGGTAACGTCAATCAGCCCCAGCATTTT.